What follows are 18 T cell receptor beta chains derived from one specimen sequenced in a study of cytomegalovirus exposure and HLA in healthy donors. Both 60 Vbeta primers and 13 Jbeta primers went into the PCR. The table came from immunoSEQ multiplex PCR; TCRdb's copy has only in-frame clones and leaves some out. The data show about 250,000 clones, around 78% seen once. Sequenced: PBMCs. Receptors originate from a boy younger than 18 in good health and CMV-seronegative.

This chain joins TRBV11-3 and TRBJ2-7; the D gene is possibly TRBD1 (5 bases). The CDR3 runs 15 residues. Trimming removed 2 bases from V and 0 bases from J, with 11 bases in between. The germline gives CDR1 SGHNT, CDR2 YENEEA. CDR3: CASSLFQGLSYEQYF. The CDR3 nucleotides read TGTGCCAGCAGCTTATTTCAGGGTCTCTCCTACGAGCAGTACTTC.

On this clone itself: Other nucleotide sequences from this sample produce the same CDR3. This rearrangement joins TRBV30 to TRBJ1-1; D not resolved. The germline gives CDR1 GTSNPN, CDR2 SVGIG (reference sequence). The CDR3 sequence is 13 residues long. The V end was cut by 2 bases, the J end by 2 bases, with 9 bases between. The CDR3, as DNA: TGTGCCTGGAGTCGCGGAGAAAACACTGAAGCTTTCTTT. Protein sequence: CAWSRGENTEAFF. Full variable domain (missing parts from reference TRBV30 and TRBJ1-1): SQTIHQWPATLVQPVGSPLSLECTVEGTSNPNLYWYRQAAGRGLQLLFYSVGIGQISSEVPQNLSASRPQDRQFILSSKKLLLSDSGFYLCAWSRGENTEAFFGQGTRLTVV.

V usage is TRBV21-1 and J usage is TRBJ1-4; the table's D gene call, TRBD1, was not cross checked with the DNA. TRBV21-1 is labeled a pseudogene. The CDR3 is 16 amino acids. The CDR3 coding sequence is TGTGCCAGCAGCGGGACAGGGGGCGCGGGTAATGAAAAACTGTTTTTT. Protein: CASSGTGGAGNEKLFF.

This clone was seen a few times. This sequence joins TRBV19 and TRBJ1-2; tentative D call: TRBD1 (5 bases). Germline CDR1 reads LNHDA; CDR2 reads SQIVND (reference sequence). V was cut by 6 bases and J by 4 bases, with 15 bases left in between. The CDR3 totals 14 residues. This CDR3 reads CASRRPLRGYGYTF. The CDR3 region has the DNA TGTGCCAGTAGAAGGCCCCTAAGGGGCTATGGCTACACCTTC.

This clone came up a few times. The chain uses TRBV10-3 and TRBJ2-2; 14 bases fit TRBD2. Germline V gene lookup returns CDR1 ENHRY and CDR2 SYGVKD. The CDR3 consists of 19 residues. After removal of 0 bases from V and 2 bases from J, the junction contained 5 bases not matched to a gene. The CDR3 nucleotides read TGTGCCATCAGTGAGTCTTGGACTAGCGGGGGGATAAACACCGGGGAGCTGTTTTTT. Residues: CAISESWTSGGINTGELFF.

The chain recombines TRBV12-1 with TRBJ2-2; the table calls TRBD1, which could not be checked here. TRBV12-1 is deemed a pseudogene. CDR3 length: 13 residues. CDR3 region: CASSPCNTGELFF. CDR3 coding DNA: TGTGCCAGCAGCCCATGTAACACCGGGGAGCTGTTTTTT.

As DNA, the CDR3 is TGTGCCAGCAGATTGAAACCGGGACAGGGAGAAAAACTGTTTTTT. It encodes CASRLKPGQGEKLFF. The chain carries TRBV6-5 and TRBJ1-4, with 9 bases identical to TRBD1. The germline gives CDR1 MNHEY, CDR2 SVGAGI. The ends lost 6 bases at V and 8 bases at J; junction bases unmatched: 10. The length of the CDR3 is 15 residues.

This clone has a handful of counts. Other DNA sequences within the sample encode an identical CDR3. This CDR3 reads CASSQDFGETYYGYTF. CDR3 in DNA: TGTGCCAGCAGCCAAGATTTCGGGGAGACCTACTATGGCTACACCTTC. The chain couples TRBV14 to TRBJ1-2; no reliable D call. The CDR3 consists of 16 residues. Trimming cost V 0 bases and J 3 bases, with 14 bases left between them. Germline loops: CDR1 SGHDN, CDR2 FVKESK.

The CDR3 reads CASRRQGIVQTQYF. In DNA form, the CDR3 reads TGTGCCAGCAGACGACAGGGGATCGTACAGACCCAGTACTTC. This chain connects TRBV6-8 to TRBJ2-5; 8 nucleotides match TRBD1. Germline-derived CDR1 and CDR2 are MNHGY and SAAAGT. Trimming took 6 bases from V and 6 from J; bases not matched to a gene: 9. This CDR3 comprises 14 residues.

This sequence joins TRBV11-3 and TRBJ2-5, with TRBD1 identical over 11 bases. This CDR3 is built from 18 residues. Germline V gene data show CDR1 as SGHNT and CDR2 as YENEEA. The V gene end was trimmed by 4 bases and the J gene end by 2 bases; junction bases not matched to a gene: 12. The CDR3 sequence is CASSSRAPGQGVQETQYF. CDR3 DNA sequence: TGTGCCAGCAGCTCACGGGCCCCGGGACAGGGGGTTCAAGAGACCCAGTACTTC.

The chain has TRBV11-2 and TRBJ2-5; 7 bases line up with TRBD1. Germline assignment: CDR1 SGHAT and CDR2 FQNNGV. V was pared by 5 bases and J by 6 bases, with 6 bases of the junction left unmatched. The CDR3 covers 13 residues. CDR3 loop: CASSAGGWKTQYF. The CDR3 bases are TGTGCCAGCAGCGCAGGGGGATGGAAGACCCAGTACTTC. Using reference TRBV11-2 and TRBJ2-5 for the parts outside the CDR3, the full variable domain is EAGVAQSPRYKIIEKRQSVAFWCNPISGHATLYWYQQILGQGPKLLIQFQNNGVVDDSQLPKDRFSAERLKGVDSTLKIQPAKLEDSAVYLCASSAGGWKTQYFGPGTRLLVL.

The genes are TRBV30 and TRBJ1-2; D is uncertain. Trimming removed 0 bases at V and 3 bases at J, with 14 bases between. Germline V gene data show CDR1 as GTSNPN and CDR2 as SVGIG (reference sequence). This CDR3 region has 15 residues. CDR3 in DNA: TGTGCCTGGAGTGTGAGGAGGCCTGAAGACTATGGCTACACCTTC. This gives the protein CAWSVRRPEDYGYTF.

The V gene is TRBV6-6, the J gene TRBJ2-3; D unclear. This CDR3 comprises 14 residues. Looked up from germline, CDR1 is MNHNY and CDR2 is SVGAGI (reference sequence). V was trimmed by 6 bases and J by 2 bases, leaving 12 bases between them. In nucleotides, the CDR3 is TGTGCCAGCAGCCAGGTTAGGCCCACAGATACGCAGTATTTT. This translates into CASSQVRPTDTQYF.

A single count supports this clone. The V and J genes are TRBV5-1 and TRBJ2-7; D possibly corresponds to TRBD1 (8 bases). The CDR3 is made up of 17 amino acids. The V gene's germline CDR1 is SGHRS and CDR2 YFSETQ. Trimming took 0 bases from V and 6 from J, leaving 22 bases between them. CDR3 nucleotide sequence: TGCGCCAGCAGCTTGGCCAGGGGGGGCAGGGGGCCTGGCGAGCAGTACTTC. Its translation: CASSLARGGRGPGEQYF.

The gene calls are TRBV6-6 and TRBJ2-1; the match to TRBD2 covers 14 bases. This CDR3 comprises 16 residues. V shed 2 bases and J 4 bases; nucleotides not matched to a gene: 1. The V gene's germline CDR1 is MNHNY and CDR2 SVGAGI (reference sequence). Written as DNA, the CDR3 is TGTGCCAGCAGTTACGGGACTAGCGGGGGATACAATGAGCAGTTCTTC. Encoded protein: CASSYGTSGGYNEQFF.

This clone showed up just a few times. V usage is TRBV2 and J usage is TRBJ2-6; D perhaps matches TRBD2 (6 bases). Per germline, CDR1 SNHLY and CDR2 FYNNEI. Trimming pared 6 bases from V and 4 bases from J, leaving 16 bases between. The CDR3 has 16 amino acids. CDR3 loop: CASRREPSLGANVLTF. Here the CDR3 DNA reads TGTGCCAGCAGGCGGGAACCATCTCTGGGGGCCAACGTCCTGACTTTC.

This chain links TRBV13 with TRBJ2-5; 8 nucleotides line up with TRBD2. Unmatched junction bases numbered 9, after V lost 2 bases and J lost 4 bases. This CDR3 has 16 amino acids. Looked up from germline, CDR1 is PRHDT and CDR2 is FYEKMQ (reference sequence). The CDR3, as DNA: TGTGCCAGCAGCTTACGGAGTATAGCGGGAAGAGAGACCCAGTACTTC. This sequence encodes CASSLRSIAGRETQYF.

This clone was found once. The CDR3, as DNA: TGTGCCAGCAGCCCAGGACTTGCATCCGGAGGCGAGCAGTACTTC. Encoded protein: CASSPGLASGGEQYF. V and J are TRBV7-6 and TRBJ2-7; TRBD2 is a possible D gene (5 bases). V lost 5 bases and J 6 bases, leaving 20 bases between the germline ends. Germline V gene sequence: CDR1 SGHVS, CDR2 FNYEAQ. This CDR3 contains 15 residues. Combining the CDR3 with reference TRBV7-6 and TRBJ2-7 gives the whole variable domain GAGVSQSPRYKVTKRGQDVALRCDPISGHVSLYWYRQALGQGPEFLTYFNYEAQQDKSGLPNDRFSAERPEGSISTLTIQRTEQRDSAMYRCASSPGLASGGEQYFGPGTRLTVT.